The 14 T cell receptor beta chains given below trace back to one sample, sequenced in a study of T-cell reconstitution after alpha-beta-depleted transplantation in children. Preparing the TCRbeta library involved the use of unique molecular identifiers. MiXCR was run by TCRdb on the PCR reads, yielding one entry per CDR3 protein. The sample includes 640,000 or so distinct CDR3 sequences, roughly 17% seen only once; the top ten take approximately 1%. The sequencing used PBMCs from the stem cell graft donor, collected from the stem cell graft. The origin of the receptors is a human donor who donated a stem cell graft to a child with acute myeloid leukemia.

The V call is TRBV4-2, the J call TRBJ2-5, with D perhaps given as TRBD1 or TRBD2 (6 bases each). Between the trimmed V and J ends, which lost 4 bases and 0 bases, there was a span of 18 bases. The CDR3 runs 17 residues. The germline V gene encodes CDR1 LGHNA and CDR2 YNFKEQ. This chain's CDR3 is CASSPWRGAGYQETQYF. CDR3 sequence (DNA): TGTGCCAGCAGCCCTTGGAGGGGGGCAGGGTACCAAGAGACCCAGTACTTC.

This chain links TRBV3-1 with TRBJ2-3, with D possibly matching TRBD2 (6 bases). The CDR3 runs 15 residues. The V and J ends lost 0 bases and 4 bases respectively, with 11 bases between them. Germline V gene data show CDR1 as LGHDT and CDR2 as YNNKEL (reference sequence). Here the CDR3 reads CASSQERGGADTQYF. The CDR3, as DNA: TGTGCCAGCAGCCAAGAGAGGGGAGGCGCAGATACGCAGTATTTT.

At least ten counts were recorded for this clonotype. V gene TRBV20-1 combines with J gene TRBJ2-7; 11 positions match TRBD1. Trimming took 3 bases from V and 3 from J; bases not matched to a gene: 4. The germline CDR1 and CDR2 sequences are DFQATT and SNEGSKA (reference sequence). The CDR3 extends over 14 amino acids. DNA of the CDR3: TGCAGTGCTAGGTGGGACAGGGGGAACTACGAGCAGTACTTC. Protein sequence: CSARWDRGNYEQYF.

This clonotype was found many times. A much larger clone is a single base away; this may be a read error. This chain uses TRBV7-2 with TRBJ2-5; the match to TRBD1 covers 9 bases. In germline, CDR1 is SGHTA, CDR2 FQGNSA. The CDR3 totals 15 residues. The trim removed 5 bases at V and 4 bases at J, leaving 8 bases unmatched. The CDR3 nucleotides are TGTGCCAGCAGCCCCCCGGGACAGGGAGGAGAGACCCAGTACTTC. Its translation: CASSPPGQGGETQYF.

Comments on this clonotype: A read error may be the cause here, since a much bigger clone is one base away. The V call is TRBV15, the J call TRBJ1-6; 9 nucleotides agree with TRBD1. CDR1 LNHNV and CDR2 YYDKDF come from the germline V gene (reference sequence). There are 11 residues in the CDR3. CDR3 sequence: CVTSNRDRVHF. DNA for the CDR3: TGTGTCACCAGCAACCGGGACAGGGTCCACTTT. The full variable domain, completed using reference TRBV15 and TRBJ1-6, is DAMVIQNPRYQVTQFGKPVTLSCSQTLNHNVMYWYQQKSSQAPKLLFHYYDKDFNNEADTPDNFQSRRPNTSFCFLDIRSPGLGDTAMYLCVTSNRDRVHFGNGTRLTVT.

A few counts support this clonotype. The chain combines TRBV28 with TRBJ2-3, with D perhaps TRBD1 (6 bases). Trimming took off 6 bases at V and 5 bases at J, with 15 bases between the two ends. In germline, CDR1 is MDHEN, CDR2 SYDVKM. The CDR3 sequence is 14 residues long. CDR3 DNA sequence: TGTGCCAGCAGCAACCCTCAGGGGTTAGATACGCAGTATTTT. It yields the protein CASSNPQGLDTQYF.

This clonotype was seen repeatedly, ten times or more. The chain employs TRBV5-5 and TRBJ1-5; TRBD1 matches at 8 bases. Losses at the gene ends were 4 bases for V and 4 bases for J; bases not matched to a gene: 4. CDR1 SGHKS and CDR2 YYEKEE come from the germline V gene (reference sequence). This CDR3 has 14 amino acids. CDR3 residues: CASSQDRENQPQHF. The CDR3 DNA sequence: TGTGCCAGCAGCCAGGACAGGGAGAATCAGCCCCAGCATTTT.

The gene calls are TRBV7-9 and TRBJ1-1; 9 bases agree with TRBD1. Germline values: CDR1 SEHNR, CDR2 FQNEAQ (reference sequence). V lost 2 bases to trimming and J lost 1 base; unmatched junction nucleotides: 5. CDR3 length equals 16 residues. CDR3 sequence reads: CASSLMGQGANTEAFF. In nucleotides, the CDR3 is TGTGCCAGCAGCTTAATGGGACAGGGAGCGAACACTGAAGCTTTCTTT.

The gene calls are TRBV7-9 and TRBJ1-4, with 8 positions matching TRBD1. This CDR3 is built from 15 residues. V dropped 5 bases and J dropped 6; count of bases not matched to a gene: 8. Germline V gene lookup returns CDR1 SEHNR and CDR2 FQNEAQ (reference sequence). CDR3 sequence reads: CASSPRTGPDEKLFF. For the CDR3, the DNA is TGTGCCAGCAGCCCGCGGACAGGGCCGGATGAAAAACTGTTTTTT. Full variable domain (remainder filled in from reference TRBV7-9 and TRBJ1-4): DTGVSQNPRHKITKRGQNVTFRCDPISEHNRLYWYRQTLGQGPEFLTYFQNEAQLEKSRLLSDRFSAERPKGSFSTLEIQRTEQGDSAMYLCASSPRTGPDEKLFFGSGTQLSVL.

This clonotype has a count of ten or more. The J gene is TRBJ1-4, the V gene TRBV10-3; 7 bases map to TRBD1. Unmatched junction bases numbered 9, after V lost 11 bases and J lost 3 bases. The CDR3 is 14 amino acids. From germline, CDR1 is ENHRY and CDR2 SYGVKD. CDR3 sequence (DNA): TGTGCCGTTGGGGTAGGGACAGCTAATGAAAAACTGTTTTTT. It yields the protein CAVGVGTANEKLFF.

This clonotype was counted at least ten times. The V call is TRBV6-5, the J call TRBJ2-1; 8 nucleotides match TRBD2. CDR3 length: 17 amino acids. Trimming at V came to 0 bases and at J to 3 bases, leaving 7 bases not matched to a gene. Per the germline V gene, CDR1 is MNHEY and CDR2 is SVGAGI. The CDR3 bases are TGTGCCAGCAGTTACTCGAAACTTAGCGGGGACTACAATGAGCAGTTCTTC. This encodes CASSYSKLSGDYNEQFF.

This clonotype was recorded many times. This rearrangement joins TRBV5-1 to TRBJ2-7, with D hard to call. This CDR3 has 14 amino acids. V lost 0 bases, J lost 2 bases, and 9 bases lay in between. Germline V gene lookup returns CDR1 SGHRS and CDR2 YFSETQ. The CDR3 DNA follows: TGCGCCAGCAGCTTGGCCGAGCAGACCTACGAGCAGTACTTC. Translation: CASSLAEQTYEQYF.

The CDR3 nucleotides are TGTGCCAGCAGTTCCGGGCCCCAGCCCCAGCATTTT. Amino acids: CASSSGPQPQHF. This chain uses TRBV7-9 with TRBJ1-5; D not certain. Trimming removed 6 bases from V and 7 bases from J, with 10 bases in between. Germline assignment: CDR1 SEHNR and CDR2 FQNEAQ (reference sequence). The CDR3 runs to 12 residues.

This clonotype has at least ten counts. This chain uses TRBV20-1 with TRBJ1-6; D ambiguous. V lost 3 bases to trimming and J lost 10 bases, with 10 bases between them. CDR1 is DFQATT and CDR2 is SNEGSKA in the germline V gene (reference sequence). CDR3 length: 12 amino acids. The CDR3 region has the DNA TGCAGTGCTAGTAGAAGGGAGTCACCCCTCCACTTT. Protein product: CSASRRESPLHF.